Shown below are 9 T cell receptor beta chains from a single sample sequenced in a study of T-cell memory formation after mild COVID-19. MiXCR, applied by TCRdb to the 5' RACE reads, yields one record per CDR3 protein. The repertoire has 100,000 to 150,000 distinct CDR3 sequences, over 15% of them found once; the top ten carry approximately 4.7%. The sample comprised PBMCs or a T cell subset sorted from them (not recorded which). These receptor sequences come from a man aged 18 to 35 who had mild COVID-19 (a few samples of this study predate the infection). Cell type and time point are not known.

The V call is TRBV7-6, the J call TRBJ1-4; 9 nucleotides line up with TRBD1. After removal of 5 bases from V and 7 bases from J, the junction contained 8 bases not matched to a gene. Germline-derived CDR1 and CDR2 are SGHVS and FNYEAQ. CDR3 length equals 15 residues. Here the CDR3 reads CASSVMATGGEKLFF. The DNA of the CDR3 is TGTGCCAGCAGCGTAATGGCGACAGGGGGTGAAAAACTGTTTTTT.

V usage is TRBV5-1 and J usage is TRBJ1-1; D remains ambiguous. The V gene lost 2 bases and the J gene lost 3 bases, with 8 bases spanning the gap. The CDR3 loop spans 13 amino acids. Germline CDR1 and CDR2: SGHRS and YFSETQ. The CDR3 sequence is CASSLGLDTEAFF. CDR3 in DNA: TGCGCCAGCAGCTTAGGGTTGGACACTGAAGCTTTCTTT.

This clonotype is a singleton in its sample. The rearrangement uses TRBV6-5 and TRBJ1-4; D ambiguous. Trimming cost V 6 bases and J 8 bases, with 16 bases left between them. The CDR3 sequence is 14 residues long. Germline V gene lookup returns CDR1 MNHEY and CDR2 SVGAGI. This CDR3 is CASRSSFTKEKLFF. Here the CDR3 DNA reads TGTGCCAGCAGGTCGTCCTTCACGAAGGAAAAACTGTTTTTT.

This clonotype was seen ten or more times. This sequence joins TRBV7-9 and TRBJ2-6; TRBD1 might be the D (6 bases). The CDR3 covers 15 residues. Germline V gene lookup returns CDR1 SEHNR and CDR2 FQNEAQ (reference sequence). V was clipped by 5 bases and J by 0 bases, with 8 bases between them. DNA for the CDR3: TGTGCCAGCAGCCAACAGGGCTCTGGGGCCAACGTCCTGACTTTC. Amino acids: CASSQQGSGANVLTF.

This clonotype was found many times. V gene TRBV4-1 combines with J gene TRBJ2-3; 7 bases align to TRBD2. The J segment lost 6 bases and the V segment lost 1 base, leaving 4 bases of the junction unmatched. The germline CDR1 and CDR2 sequences are MGHRA and YSYEKL. CDR3 length: 14 amino acids. The CDR3 bases are TGCGCCAGCAGCCAAGTCGGAGCGGGGGATACGCAGTATTTT. It yields the protein CASSQVGAGDTQYF.

The chain combines TRBV24-1 with TRBJ2-3; D call uncertain. This CDR3 has 13 residues. V was shortened by 1 base and J by 0 bases, with 1 base between the two germline ends. Germline CDR1 and CDR2: KGHDR and SFDVKD. This CDR3 is CATSDFSTDTQYF. CDR3 nucleotide sequence: TGTGCCACCAGTGATTTTAGCACAGATACGCAGTATTTT.

This clonotype has just a few counts. The chain has TRBV7-2 and TRBJ2-5; TRBD2 might be the D (6 bases). CDR3 length equals 13 residues. V dropped 6 bases and J dropped 2 bases, with 10 bases sitting between them. Germline V gene lookup returns CDR1 SGHTA and CDR2 FQGNSA. CDR3: CASRRGRQETQYF. For the CDR3, the DNA is TGTGCCAGCAGACGGGGGAGACAAGAGACCCAGTACTTC.

J is TRBJ1-6 and V is TRBV7-9, with no clear D. Germline V lookup: CDR1 SEHNR, CDR2 FQNEAQ (reference sequence). CDR3 length: 15 amino acids. Trimming cost V 5 bases and J 9 bases, with 17 bases left between them. The DNA of the CDR3 is TGTGCCAGCAGCCCTCGGACGGGCGGAGGTTCACCCCTCCACTTT. It translates to CASSPRTGGGSPLHF.

In this sample, this clonotype turned up a few times. The V and J genes are TRBV6-2 or TRBV6-3 and TRBJ1-6, with D possibly matching TRBD1 (5 bases). V lost 0 bases and J lost 5, with 8 bases in between. This CDR3 spans 15 amino acids. Germline V gene data show CDR1 as MNHEY and CDR2 as SVGEGT. The CDR3: CASSYSDRHNSPLHF. The CDR3 bases are TGTGCCAGCAGTTACTCTGACAGACATAATTCACCCCTCCACTTT.